This T cell receptor beta chain was recorded in a study of blood T cell repertoires in COVID-19. Study-wide background: PBMCs, B-cell-depleted T cells, or T cells provided the cDNA or gDNA that made up the material.

The protocol was immunoSEQ multiplex PCR, while the TCRdb copy is restricted to in-frame clones and leaves out a portion. The table lists 450,000 to 600,000 clones, roughly 87% of them singletons. Participants were placed into cohorts based on the clinical history they reported. Germline V lookup: CDR1 MDHEN, CDR2 SYDVKM. The CDR3 has 14 residues. V was shortened by 1 base and J by 4 bases, with 7 bases between the two germline ends. Sequencing was done on a sample of PBMCs or T cells enriched from blood (not recorded which). This rearrangement joins TRBV28 to TRBJ2-2; no firm D call. This TCR derives from a woman between 18 and 29 years old who had recovered from COVID-19. CDR3: CASSLLSTTGELFF. The CDR3 bases are TGTGCCAGCAGTTTATTGAGCACCACCGGGGAGCTGTTTTTT.